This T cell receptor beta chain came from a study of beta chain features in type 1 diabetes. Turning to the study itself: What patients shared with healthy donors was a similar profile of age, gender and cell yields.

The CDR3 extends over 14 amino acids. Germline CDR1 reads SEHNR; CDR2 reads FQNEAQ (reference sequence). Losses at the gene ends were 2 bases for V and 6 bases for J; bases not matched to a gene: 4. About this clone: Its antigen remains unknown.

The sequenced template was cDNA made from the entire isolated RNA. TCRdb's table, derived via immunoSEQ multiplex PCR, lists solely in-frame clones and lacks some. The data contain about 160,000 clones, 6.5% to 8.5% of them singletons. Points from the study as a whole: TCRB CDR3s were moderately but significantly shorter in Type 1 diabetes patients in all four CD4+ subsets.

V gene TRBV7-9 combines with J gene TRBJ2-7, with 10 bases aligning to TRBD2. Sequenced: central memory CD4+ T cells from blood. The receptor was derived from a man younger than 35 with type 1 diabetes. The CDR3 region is CASSLPLAGVEQYF. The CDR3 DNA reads TGTGCCAGCAGCTTACCGCTAGCGGGAGTCGAGCAGTACTTC.